This note documents a single T cell receptor (beta chain) sequence. Antigen specificity is unknown. TCRdb reprocessed the reads with MiXCR, giving one entry per CDR3 protein. The data hold around 800,000 distinct CDR3 sequences, with around a third observed a single time. This sample is part of a study of T cell repertoires in cytomegalovirus infection. Study in general: Both recently identified HLA-C-restricted and well-studied HLA-B-restricted CMV epitopes were used in the study. Signatures in public TCR beta sequences pointed to both CMV infection and matching HLA type.

Study conclusions and caveats: CMV-specific TCR beta clonotypes restricted by HLA-C dominated the ex vivo response. Adding up the frequency of public TCR beta families identified people who carried CMV plus the relevant HLA.

The clonotype originates from a human donor in good health (CMV status not recorded). Some clones in this sample may be carry-over from other donors' samples. The sequencing here drew on cultured CD8+ T cells from PBMCs, taken from culture after CMV antigen stimulation.

This CDR3 reads CASGLQGAGGELFF. The CDR3 region has the DNA TGTGCCAGCGGACTACAGGGGGCTGGCGGGGAGCTGTTTTTT. The rearrangement uses TRBV12-3 or TRBV12-4 and TRBJ2-2; 9 nucleotides agree with TRBD1. Losses at the gene ends were 8 bases for V and 7 bases for J; bases not matched to a gene: 8. The CDR3 runs to 14 residues.